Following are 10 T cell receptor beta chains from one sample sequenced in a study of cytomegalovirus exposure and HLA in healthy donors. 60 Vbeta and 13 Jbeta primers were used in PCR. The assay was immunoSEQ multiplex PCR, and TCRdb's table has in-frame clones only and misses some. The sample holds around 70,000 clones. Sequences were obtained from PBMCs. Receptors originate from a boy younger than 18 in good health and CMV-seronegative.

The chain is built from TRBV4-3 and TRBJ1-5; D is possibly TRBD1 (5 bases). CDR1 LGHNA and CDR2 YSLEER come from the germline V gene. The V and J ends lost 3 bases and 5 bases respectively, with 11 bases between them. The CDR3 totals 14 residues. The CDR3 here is CASSQETEDQPQHF. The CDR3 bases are TGCGCCAGCAGCCAGGAGACAGAAGATCAGCCCCAGCATTTT.

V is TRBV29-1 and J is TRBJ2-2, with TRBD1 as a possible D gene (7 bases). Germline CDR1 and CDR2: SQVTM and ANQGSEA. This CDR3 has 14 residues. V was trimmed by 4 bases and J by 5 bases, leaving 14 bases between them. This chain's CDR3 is CSVVGQAGTGELFF. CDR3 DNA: TGCAGCGTTGTCGGACAGGCGGGAACCGGGGAGCTGTTTTTT.

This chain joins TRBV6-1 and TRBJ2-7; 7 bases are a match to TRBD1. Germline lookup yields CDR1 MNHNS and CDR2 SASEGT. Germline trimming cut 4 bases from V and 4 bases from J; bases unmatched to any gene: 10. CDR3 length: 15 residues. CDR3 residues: CASSGRDSRRYEQYF. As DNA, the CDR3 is TGTGCCAGCAGTGGACGGGACAGCCGTAGGTACGAGCAGTACTTC.

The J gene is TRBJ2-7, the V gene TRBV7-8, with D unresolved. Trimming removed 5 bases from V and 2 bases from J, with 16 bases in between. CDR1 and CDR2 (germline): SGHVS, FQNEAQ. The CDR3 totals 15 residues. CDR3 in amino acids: CASSTRWATTYEQYF. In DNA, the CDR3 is TGTGCCAGCAGCACGCGTTGGGCAACAACCTACGAGCAGTACTTC.

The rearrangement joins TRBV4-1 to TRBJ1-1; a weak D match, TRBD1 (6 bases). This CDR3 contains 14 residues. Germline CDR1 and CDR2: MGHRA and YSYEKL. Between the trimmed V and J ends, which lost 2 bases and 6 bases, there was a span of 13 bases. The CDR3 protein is CASSQKNRDAEAFF. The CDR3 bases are TGCGCCAGCAGCCAAAAGAACAGGGACGCTGAAGCTTTCTTT.

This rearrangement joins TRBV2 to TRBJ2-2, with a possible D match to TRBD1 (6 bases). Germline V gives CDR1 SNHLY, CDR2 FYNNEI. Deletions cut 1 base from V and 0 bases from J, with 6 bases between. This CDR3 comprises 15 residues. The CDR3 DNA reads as TGTGCCAGCAGTGAAGACAGGGCGAACACCGGGGAGCTGTTTTTT. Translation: CASSEDRANTGELFF.

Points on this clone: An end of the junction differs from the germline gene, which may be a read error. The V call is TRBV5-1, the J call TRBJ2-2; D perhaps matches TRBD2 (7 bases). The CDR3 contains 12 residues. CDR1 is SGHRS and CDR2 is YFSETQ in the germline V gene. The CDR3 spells CASSLDREGAVF. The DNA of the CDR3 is TGCGCCAGCAGCTTGGACAGGGAGGGCGCGGTTTTT.

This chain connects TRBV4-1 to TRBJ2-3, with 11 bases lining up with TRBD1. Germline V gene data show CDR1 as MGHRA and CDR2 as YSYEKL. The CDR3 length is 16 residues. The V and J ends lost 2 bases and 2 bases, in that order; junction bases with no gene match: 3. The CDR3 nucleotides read TGCGCCAGCAGCCAACGGGACAGGGGGAACACAGATACGCAGTATTTT. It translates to CASSQRDRGNTDTQYF.

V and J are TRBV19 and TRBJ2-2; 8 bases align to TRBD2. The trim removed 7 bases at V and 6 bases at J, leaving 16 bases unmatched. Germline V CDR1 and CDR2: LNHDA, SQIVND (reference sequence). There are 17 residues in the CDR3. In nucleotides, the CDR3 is TGTGCCAGTACCCCGGCCCCCGGGACTAGTCGATCCGGGGAGCTGTTTTTT. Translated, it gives CASTPAPGTSRSGELFF.

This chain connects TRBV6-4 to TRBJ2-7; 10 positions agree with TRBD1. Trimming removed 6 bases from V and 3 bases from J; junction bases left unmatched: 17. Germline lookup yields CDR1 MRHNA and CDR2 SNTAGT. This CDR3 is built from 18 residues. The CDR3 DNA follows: TGTGCCAGCAGAGGCCGGGACAGGGGAAGTCTAATGGTCTACGAGCAGTACTTC. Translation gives CASRGRDRGSLMVYEQYF.